This T cell receptor (beta chain) stems from a study of CD8+ T cells in alopecia areata. At the level of the study: Treated patients were scored for severity by percent of scalp affected.

Treatment described: oral pan-JAK inhibitor, 5-10 mg twice daily. As regards this clone: Antigen specificity is unknown.

Notes on the study in general: For lesional scalp, especially alopecia totalis/universalis, clonality was higher than in normal scalp. Scalp clonality, together with expanded CD8+ clones among the top 100, fell significantly with tofacitinib.

cDNA reverse transcribed from extracted RNA served as the sequencing template. TCRdb keeps only in-frame clones here, not all; method: immunoSEQ multiplex PCR. Of 110,000 to 150,000 clones in the sample, roughly 52% are singletons; the top ten hold approximately 15%. The CDR3 is 16 amino acids. V lost 5 bases to trimming and J lost 3 bases; unmatched junction nucleotides: 14. The V gene's germline CDR1 is SQVTM and CDR2 ANQGSEA. The source material was CD8+ T cells sorted from blood, sampled at week 4, from a patient treated with tofacitinib. This chain links TRBV29-1 with TRBJ2-5; TRBD1 agrees at 8 bases. The origin of this receptor is a human donor with alopecia areata. CDR3 in amino acids: CSVFVAGGARKETQYF. For the CDR3, the DNA is TGCAGCGTTTTCGTAGCAGGGGGCGCTAGGAAAGAGACCCAGTACTTC.